The present T cell receptor (beta chain) was sequenced within a study of beta chain features in type 1 diabetes. Study results and limitations: In all four CD4+ subsets, TCRB CDR3 length was significantly, moderately reduced in type 1 diabetes.

Of note for this clone: Its antigen is unidentified.

Every bit of the isolated RNA underwent reverse transcription, so sequencing read expressed TCRB transcripts. The protocol was immunoSEQ multiplex PCR, while the TCRdb copy is restricted to in-frame clones and leaves out a portion. The repertoire holds around 170,000 clones, with approximately 9.1% as singletons. Germline trimming cut 1 base from V and 4 bases from J; bases unmatched to any gene: 10. CDR3 length equals 17 residues. Germline values: CDR1 SGHVS, CDR2 FQNEAQ. Sequencing was carried out using central memory CD4+ T cells from blood. This chain joins TRBV7-8 and TRBJ2-1; 7 nucleotides line up with TRBD2. The sequence was obtained from a woman aged 25-40 years with type 1 diabetes. CDR3: CASSLGYRGGRYNEQFF. The CDR3 DNA reads TGTGCCAGCAGCTTAGGGTATCGGGGAGGGCGTTACAATGAGCAGTTCTTC.